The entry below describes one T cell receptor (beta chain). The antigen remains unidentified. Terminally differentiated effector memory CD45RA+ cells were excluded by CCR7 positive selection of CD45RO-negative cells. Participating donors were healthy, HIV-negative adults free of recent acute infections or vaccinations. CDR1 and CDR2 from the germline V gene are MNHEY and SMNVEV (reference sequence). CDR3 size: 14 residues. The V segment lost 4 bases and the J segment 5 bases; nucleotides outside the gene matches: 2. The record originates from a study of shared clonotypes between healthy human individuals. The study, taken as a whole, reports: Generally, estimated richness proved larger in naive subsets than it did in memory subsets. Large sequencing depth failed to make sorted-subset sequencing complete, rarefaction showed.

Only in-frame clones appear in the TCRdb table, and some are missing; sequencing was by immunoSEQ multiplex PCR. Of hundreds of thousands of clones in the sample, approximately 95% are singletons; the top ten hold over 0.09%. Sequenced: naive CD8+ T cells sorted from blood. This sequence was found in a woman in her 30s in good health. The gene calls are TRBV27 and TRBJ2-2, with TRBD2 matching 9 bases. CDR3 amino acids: CASSSSGTTGELFF. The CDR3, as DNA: TGTGCCAGCAGTTCTAGCGGGACAACCGGGGAGCTGTTTTTT.